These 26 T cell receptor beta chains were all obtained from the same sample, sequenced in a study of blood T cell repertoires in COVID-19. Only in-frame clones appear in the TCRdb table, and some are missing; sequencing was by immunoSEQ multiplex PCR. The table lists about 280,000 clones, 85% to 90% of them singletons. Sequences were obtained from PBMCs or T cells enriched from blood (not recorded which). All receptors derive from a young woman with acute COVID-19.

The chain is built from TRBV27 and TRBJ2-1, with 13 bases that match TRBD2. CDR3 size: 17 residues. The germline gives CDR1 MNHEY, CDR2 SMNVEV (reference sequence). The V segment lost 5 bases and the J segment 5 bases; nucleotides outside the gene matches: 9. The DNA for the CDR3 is TGTGCCAGCAGTAGGTGGGGACTAGCGGGAAGGAACAATGAGCAGTTCTTC. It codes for CASSRWGLAGRNNEQFF.

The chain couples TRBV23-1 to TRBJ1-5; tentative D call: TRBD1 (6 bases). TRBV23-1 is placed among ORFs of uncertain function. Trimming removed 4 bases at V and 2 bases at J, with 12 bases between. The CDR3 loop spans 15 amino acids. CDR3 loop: CASSPPGHGNQPQHF. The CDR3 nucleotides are TGCGCCAGCAGTCCGCCGGGACATGGCAATCAGCCCCAGCATTTT.

CDR3 residues: CATSDLRTSHEQFF. CDR3 bases: TGTGCCACCAGTGATTTGCGGACTAGCCATGAGCAGTTCTTC. This rearrangement joins TRBV24-1 to TRBJ2-1, with 8 bases matching TRBD2. CDR3 length: 14 residues. J lost 8 bases, V lost 0 bases, and 2 bases had no gene match. Looked up from germline, CDR1 is KGHDR and CDR2 is SFDVKD.

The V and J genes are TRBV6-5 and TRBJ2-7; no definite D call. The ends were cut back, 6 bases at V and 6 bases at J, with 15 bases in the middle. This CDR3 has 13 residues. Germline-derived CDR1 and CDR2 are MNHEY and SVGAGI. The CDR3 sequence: CASRNIPAGEQYF. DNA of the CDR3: TGTGCCAGCAGAAACATCCCCGCAGGCGAGCAGTACTTC.

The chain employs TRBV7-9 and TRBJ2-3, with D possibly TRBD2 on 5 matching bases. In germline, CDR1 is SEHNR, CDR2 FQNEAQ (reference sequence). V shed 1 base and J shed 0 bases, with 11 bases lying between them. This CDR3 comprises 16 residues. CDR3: CASSLVSGVSTDTQYF. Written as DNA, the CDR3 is TGTGCCAGCAGCTTAGTAAGCGGAGTAAGCACAGATACGCAGTATTTT.

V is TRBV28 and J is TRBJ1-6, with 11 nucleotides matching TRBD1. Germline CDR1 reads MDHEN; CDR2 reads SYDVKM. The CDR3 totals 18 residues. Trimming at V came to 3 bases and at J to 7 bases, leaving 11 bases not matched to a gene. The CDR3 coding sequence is TGTGCCAGCAGTTTCCCCGGACAGGGGGCGCGGGGGAATTCACCCCTCCACTTT. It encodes CASSFPGQGARGNSPLHF.

CDR3 region: CASQGSWADTQYF. DNA for the CDR3: TGTGCCAGTCAGGGTTCTTGGGCAGATACGCAGTATTTT. The rearrangement joins TRBV28 to TRBJ2-3; possibly TRBD1 for D (5 bases). With 9 bases removed from V and 4 bases from J, the gap between germline ends came to 14 bases. This CDR3 region has 13 residues. Germline V lookup: CDR1 MDHEN, CDR2 SYDVKM.

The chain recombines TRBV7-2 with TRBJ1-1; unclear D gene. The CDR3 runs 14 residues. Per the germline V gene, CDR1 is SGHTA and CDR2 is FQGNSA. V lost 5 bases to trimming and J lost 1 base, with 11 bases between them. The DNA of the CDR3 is TGTGCCAGCAGCCTCCTAGGAGGGAACACTGAAGCTTTCTTT. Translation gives CASSLLGGNTEAFF.

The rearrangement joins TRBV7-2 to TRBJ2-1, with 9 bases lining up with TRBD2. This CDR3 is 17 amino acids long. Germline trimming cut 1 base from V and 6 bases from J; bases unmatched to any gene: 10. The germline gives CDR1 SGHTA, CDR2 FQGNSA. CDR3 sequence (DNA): TGTGCCAGCAGCTTAGTAGCTTTAGCGGGAGAAGGCAATGAGCAGTTCTTC. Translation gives CASSLVALAGEGNEQFF.

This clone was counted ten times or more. The CDR3 coding sequence is TGTGCCAGCAGCTTTAACAGGGAAAACGAGCAGTACTTC. Translating it yields CASSFNRENEQYF. This sequence joins TRBV7-9 and TRBJ2-7; D may be TRBD1 (6 bases). V gave up 3 bases and J gave up 5 bases, with 11 bases separating them. Germline V gene sequence: CDR1 SEHNR, CDR2 FQNEAQ (reference sequence). This CDR3 is built from 13 residues.

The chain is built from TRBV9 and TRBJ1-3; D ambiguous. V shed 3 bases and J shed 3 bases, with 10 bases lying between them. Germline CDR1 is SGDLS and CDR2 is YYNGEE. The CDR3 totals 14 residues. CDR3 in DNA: TGTGCCAGCAGCGAAGTCCCTAGTGGAAACACCATATATTTT. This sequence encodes CASSEVPSGNTIYF.

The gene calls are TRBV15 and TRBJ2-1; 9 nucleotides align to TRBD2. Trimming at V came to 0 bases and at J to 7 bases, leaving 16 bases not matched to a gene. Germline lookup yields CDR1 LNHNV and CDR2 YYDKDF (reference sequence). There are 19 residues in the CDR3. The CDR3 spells CATSRDKVRAGGPGNEQFF. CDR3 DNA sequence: TGTGCCACCAGCAGAGACAAAGTCAGGGCGGGAGGGCCCGGGAATGAGCAGTTCTTC.

In nucleotides, the CDR3 is TGTGCCAGCAGTTTTTCACAGGGGGACCAGCCCCAGCATTTT. Translated, it gives CASSFSQGDQPQHF. The chain is built from TRBV28 and TRBJ1-5; 8 bases align to TRBD1. This CDR3 is 14 amino acids long. Germline-derived CDR1 and CDR2 are MDHEN and SYDVKM. With 3 bases clipped from V and 7 bases from J, the junction kept 5 bases outside the gene matches.

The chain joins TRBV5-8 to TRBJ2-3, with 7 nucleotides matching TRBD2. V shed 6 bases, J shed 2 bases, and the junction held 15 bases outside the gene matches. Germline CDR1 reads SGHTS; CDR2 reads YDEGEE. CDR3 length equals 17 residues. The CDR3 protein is CASNAAGEFSHTDTQYF. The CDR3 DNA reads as TGTGCCAGCAATGCGGCGGGAGAGTTCTCTCACACAGATACGCAGTATTTT.

The DNA of the CDR3 is TGTGCCAGCAGCCCCTCGCCGGGACAGGACTATGGCTACACCTTC. This codes for CASSPSPGQDYGYTF. The chain couples TRBV4-2 to TRBJ1-2; 8 bases are a match to TRBD1. Germline lookup yields CDR1 LGHNA and CDR2 YNFKEQ. The CDR3 totals 15 residues. The junction had 7 bases not matched to a gene; V was cut back by 4 bases and J by 3 bases.

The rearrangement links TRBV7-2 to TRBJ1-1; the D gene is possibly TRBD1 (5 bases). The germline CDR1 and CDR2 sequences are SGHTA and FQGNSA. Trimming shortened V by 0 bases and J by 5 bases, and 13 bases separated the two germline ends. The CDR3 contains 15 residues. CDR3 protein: CASSLAGLLGTEAFF. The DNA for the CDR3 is TGTGCCAGCAGCTTAGCGGGACTCCTAGGGACTGAAGCTTTCTTT.

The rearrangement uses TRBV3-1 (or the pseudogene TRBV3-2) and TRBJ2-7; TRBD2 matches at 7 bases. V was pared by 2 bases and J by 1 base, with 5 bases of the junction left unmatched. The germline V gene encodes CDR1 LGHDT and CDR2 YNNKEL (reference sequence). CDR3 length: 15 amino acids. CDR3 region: CASSQSLADSYEQYF. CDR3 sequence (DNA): TGTGCCAGCAGCCAAAGCCTAGCGGATTCCTACGAGCAGTACTTC.

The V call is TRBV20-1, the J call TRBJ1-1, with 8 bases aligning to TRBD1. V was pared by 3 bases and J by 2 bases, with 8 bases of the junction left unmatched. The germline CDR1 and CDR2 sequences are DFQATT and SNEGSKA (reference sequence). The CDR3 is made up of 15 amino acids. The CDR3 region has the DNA TGCAGTGCTAGTACGGCGACAGGGGTCAACACTGAAGCTTTCTTT. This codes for CSASTATGVNTEAFF.

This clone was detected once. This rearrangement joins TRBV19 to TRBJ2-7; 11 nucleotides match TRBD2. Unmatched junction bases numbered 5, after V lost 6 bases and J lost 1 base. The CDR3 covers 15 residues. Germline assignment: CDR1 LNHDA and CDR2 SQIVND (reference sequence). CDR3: CASSFSGRGSYEQYF. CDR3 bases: TGTGCCAGTAGCTTTAGCGGGAGGGGATCCTACGAGCAGTACTTC.

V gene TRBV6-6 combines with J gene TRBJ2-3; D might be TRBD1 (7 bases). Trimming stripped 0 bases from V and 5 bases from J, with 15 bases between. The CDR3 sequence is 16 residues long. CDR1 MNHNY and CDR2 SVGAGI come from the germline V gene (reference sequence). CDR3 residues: CASSYSRQGGRDTQYF. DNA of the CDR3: TGTGCCAGCAGTTACTCCCGGCAGGGGGGACGAGATACGCAGTATTTT.

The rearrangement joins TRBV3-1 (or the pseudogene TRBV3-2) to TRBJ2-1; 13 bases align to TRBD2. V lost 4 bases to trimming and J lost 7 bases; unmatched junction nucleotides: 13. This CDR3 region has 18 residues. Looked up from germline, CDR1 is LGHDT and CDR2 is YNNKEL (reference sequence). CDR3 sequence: CASSPGLAGDFMLNEQFF. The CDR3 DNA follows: TGTGCCAGCAGCCCTGGACTAGCGGGAGATTTTATGTTGAATGAGCAGTTCTTC.

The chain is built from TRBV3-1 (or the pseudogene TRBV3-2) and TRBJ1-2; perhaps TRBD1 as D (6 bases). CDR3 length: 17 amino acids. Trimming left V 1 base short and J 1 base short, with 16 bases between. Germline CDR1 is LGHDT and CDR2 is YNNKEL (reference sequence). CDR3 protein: CASSQVGGAFVNYGYTF. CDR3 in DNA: TGTGCCAGCAGCCAAGTGGGGGGGGCATTCGTTAACTATGGCTACACCTTC.

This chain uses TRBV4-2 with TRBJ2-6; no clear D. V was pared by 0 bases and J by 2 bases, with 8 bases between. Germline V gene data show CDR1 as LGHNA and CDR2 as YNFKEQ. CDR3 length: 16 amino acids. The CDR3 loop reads CASSQDRRTGANVLTF. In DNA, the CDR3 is TGTGCCAGCAGCCAAGATCGGCGGACTGGGGCCAACGTCCTGACTTTC.

The CDR3 here is CASSPGLAFYNEQFF. The CDR3, as DNA: TGTGCCAGCTCACCAGGACTAGCTTTCTACAATGAGCAGTTCTTC. The rearrangement links TRBV18 to TRBJ2-1; 8 nucleotides agree with TRBD2. Germline CDR1 is KGHSH and CDR2 is LQKENI. Unmatched junction bases numbered 3, after V lost 2 bases and J lost 3 bases. This CDR3 comprises 15 residues.

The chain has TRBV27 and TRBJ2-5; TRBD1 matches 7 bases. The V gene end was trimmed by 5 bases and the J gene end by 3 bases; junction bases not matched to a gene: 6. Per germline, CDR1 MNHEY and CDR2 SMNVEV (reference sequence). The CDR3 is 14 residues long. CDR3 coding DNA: TGTGCCAGCAGTAGGGGGACAGTCAAAGAGACCCAGTACTTC. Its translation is CASSRGTVKETQYF.

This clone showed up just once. The CDR3, as DNA: TGTGCCAGTAGGGGATGGACAGGGCGTGGCACTGAAGCTTTCTTT. This encodes CASRGWTGRGTEAFF. The V gene is TRBV19, the J gene TRBJ1-1; 8 nucleotides line up with TRBD1. CDR1 LNHDA and CDR2 SQIVND come from the germline V gene (reference sequence). Trimming removed 6 bases from V and 4 bases from J; junction bases left unmatched: 10. The CDR3 spans 15 residues. The complete variable domain, with remaining parts taken from reference TRBV19 and TRBJ1-1, reads DGGITQSPKYLFRKEGQNVTLSCEQNLNHDAMYWYRQDPGQGLRLIYYSQIVNDFQKGDIAEGYSVSREKKESFPLTVTSAQKNPTAFYLCASRGWTGRGTEAFFGQGTRLTVV.